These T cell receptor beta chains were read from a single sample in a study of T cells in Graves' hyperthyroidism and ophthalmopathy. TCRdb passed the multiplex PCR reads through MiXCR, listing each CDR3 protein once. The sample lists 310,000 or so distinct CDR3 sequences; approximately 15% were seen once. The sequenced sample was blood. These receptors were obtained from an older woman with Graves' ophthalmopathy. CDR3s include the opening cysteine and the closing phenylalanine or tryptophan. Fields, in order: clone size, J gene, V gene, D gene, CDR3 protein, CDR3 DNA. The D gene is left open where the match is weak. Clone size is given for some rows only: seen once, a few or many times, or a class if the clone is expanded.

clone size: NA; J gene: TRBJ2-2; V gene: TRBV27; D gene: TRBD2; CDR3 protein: CASRRTGGTGELFF; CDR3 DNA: TGTGCCAGCAGGAGGACGGGGGGCACCGGGGAGCTGTTTTTT
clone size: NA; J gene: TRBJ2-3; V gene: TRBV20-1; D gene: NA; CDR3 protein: CSAGRTDRAPDTQYF; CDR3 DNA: TGCAGTGCGGGGCGGACAGACCGAGCCCCAGATACGCAGTATTTT
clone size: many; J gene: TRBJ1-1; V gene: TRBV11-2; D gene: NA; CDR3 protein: CASSLRAGVTEAFF; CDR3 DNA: TGTGCCAGCAGCTTACGGGCAGGGGTTACTGAAGCTTTCTTT
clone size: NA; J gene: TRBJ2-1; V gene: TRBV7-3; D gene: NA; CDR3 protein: CASSLKGGTTYNEQFF; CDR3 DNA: TGTGCCAGCAGCCTAAAGGGGGGGACTACTTACAATGAGCAGTTCTTC
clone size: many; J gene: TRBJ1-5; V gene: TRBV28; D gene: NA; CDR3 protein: CASRRGGVSNQPQHF; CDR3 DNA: TGTGCCAGCCGGAGAGGGGGTGTCAGCAATCAGCCCCAGCATTTT
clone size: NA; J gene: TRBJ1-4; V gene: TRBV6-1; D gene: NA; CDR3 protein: CASSPGTSGEKLFF; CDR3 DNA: TGTGCCAGCAGCCCCGGGACGTCGGGGGAAAAACTGTTTTTT
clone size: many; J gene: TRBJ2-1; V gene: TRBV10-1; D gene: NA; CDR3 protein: CASSWKRGESEQFF; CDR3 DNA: TGCGCCAGCAGTTGGAAGAGGGGTGAGAGTGAGCAGTTCTTC
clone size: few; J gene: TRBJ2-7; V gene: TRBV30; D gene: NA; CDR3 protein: CASTPDRSYEQYF; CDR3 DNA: TGTGCCTCTACACCAGACCGATCCTACGAGCAGTACTTC
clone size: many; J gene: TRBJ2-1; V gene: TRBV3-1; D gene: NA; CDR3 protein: CASSPWRGEHNEQFF; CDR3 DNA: TGTGCCAGCAGCCCCTGGAGGGGCGAACACAATGAGCAGTTCTTC
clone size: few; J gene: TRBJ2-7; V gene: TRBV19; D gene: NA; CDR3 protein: CASSIVQGGVKEQYF; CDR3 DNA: TGTGCCAGTAGTATAGTACAGGGAGGGGTTAAGGAGCAGTACTTC
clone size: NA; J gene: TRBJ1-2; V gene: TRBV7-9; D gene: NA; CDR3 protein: CASNLTGRANYGYTF; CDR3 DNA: TGTGCCAGCAACTTAACAGGGCGGGCTAACTATGGCTACACCTTC
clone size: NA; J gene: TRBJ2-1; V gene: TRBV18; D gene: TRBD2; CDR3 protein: CASSASSSGPYNEQFF; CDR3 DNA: TGTGCCAGCTCAGCCAGCAGTAGCGGGCCTTACAATGAGCAGTTCTTC
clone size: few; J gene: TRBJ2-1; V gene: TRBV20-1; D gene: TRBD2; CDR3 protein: CTGGNSYNEQFF; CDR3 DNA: TGCACCGGGGGGAATTCCTACAATGAACAGTTCTTC
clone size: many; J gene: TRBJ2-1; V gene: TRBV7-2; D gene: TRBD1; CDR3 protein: CASSLDRGSDEQFF; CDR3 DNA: TGTGCCAGCAGCTTAGACAGGGGGTCGGATGAGCAGTTCTTC
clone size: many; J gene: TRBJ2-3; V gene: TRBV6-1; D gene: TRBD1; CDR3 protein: CASRKTGTDTQYF; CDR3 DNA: TGTGCCAGCAGAAAGACAGGGACGGATACGCAGTATTTT
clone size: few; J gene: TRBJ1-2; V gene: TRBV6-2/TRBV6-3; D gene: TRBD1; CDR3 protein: CASRGTRVGTGGNYGYTF; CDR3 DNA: TGTGCCAGCAGGGGTACCAGAGTTGGGACAGGGGGTAACTATGGCTACACCTTC
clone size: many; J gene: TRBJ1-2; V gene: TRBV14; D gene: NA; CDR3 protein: CASSQGSPNYGYTF; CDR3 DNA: TGTGCCAGCAGCCAAGGCAGTCCCAACTATGGCTACACCTTC
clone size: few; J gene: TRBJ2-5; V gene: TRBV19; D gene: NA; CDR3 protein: CASTRSGQETQYF; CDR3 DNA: TGTGCCAGTACGAGGTCCGGTCAAGAGACCCAGTACTTC
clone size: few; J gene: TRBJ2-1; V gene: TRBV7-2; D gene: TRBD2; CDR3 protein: CASSSRPRSSGYNEQFF; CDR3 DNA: TGTGCCAGCAGCTCCAGACCGCGGTCTAGCGGTTACAATGAGCAGTTCTTC
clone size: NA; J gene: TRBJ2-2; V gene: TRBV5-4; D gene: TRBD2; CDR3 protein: CASRFGGLAGNTGELFF; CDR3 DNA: TGTGCCAGCAGGTTTGGTGGACTAGCGGGAAACACCGGGGAGCTGTTTTTT
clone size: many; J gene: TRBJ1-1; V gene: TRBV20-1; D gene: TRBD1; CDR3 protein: CSARRGGVDTEAFF; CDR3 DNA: TGCAGTGCTAGGAGAGGGGGCGTGGACACTGAAGCTTTCTTT
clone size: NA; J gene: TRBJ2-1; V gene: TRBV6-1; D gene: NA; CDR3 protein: CASFWGFEQFF; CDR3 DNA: TGTGCCAGCTTTTGGGGTTTCGAGCAGTTCTTC
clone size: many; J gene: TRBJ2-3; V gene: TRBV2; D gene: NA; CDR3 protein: CASKWDTSTDTQYF; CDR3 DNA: TGTGCCAGCAAATGGGACACCAGCACAGATACGCAGTATTTT
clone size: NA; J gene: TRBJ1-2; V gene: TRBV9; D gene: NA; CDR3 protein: CASSPSTDGSGYTF; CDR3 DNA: TGTGCCAGCAGCCCTAGTACCGATGGGAGTGGCTACACCTTC
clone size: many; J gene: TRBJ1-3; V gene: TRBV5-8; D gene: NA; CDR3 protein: CASNNRGNTIYF; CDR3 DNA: TGTGCCAGCAACAACAGGGGAAACACCATATATTTT
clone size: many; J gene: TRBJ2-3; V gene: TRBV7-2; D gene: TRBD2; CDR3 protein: CASSLAGGGRADTQYF; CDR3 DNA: TGTGCCAGCAGCTTAGCGGGGGGGGGGAGGGCAGATACGCAGTATTTT
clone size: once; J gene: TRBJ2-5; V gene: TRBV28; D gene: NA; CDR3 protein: CASPAKGRETQYF; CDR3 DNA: TGTGCCAGCCCCGCTAAGGGGCGAGAGACCCAGTACTTC
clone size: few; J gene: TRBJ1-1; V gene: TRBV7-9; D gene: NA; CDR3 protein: CASSSPDTEAFF; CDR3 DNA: TGTGCCAGCAGCTCCCCGGACACTGAAGCTTTCTTT
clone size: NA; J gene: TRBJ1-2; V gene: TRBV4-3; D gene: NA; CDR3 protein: CASSQDYMQGNYGYTF; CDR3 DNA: TGCGCCAGCAGCCAAGATTACATGCAGGGGAACTATGGCTACACCTTC
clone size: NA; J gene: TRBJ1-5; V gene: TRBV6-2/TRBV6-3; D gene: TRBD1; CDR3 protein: CASRDSNQPPHF; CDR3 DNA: TGTGCCAGCCGGGACAGCAATCAGCCCCCGCATTTT
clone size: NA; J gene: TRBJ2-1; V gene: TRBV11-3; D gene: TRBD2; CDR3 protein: CASSRRTSGPNEQFF; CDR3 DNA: TGTGCCAGCAGCCGGCGGACTAGCGGGCCGAATGAGCAGTTCTTC
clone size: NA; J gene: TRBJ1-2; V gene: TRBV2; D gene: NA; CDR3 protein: CASSRLKGSGYTF; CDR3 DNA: TGTGCCAGCAGTAGATTAAAGGGAAGTGGCTACACCTTC
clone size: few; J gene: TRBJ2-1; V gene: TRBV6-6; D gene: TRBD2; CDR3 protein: CASSYSGLAGAYQNEQFF; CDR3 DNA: TGTGCCAGCAGTTACTCTGGACTAGCGGGGGCATATCAGAATGAGCAGTTCTTC
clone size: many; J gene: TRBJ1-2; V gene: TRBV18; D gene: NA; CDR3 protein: CASSPIDGNYGYTF; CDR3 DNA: TGTGCCAGCTCACCCATAGACGGTAACTATGGCTACACCTTC
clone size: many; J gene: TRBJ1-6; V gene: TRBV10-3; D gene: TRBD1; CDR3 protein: CAIRAGTGGSPLHF; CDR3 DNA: TGTGCCATCAGAGCCGGGACAGGGGGTTCACCCCTCCACTTT
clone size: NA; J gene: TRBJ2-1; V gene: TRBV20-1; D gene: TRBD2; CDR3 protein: CSARVGSGSNEQFF; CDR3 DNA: TGCAGTGCTAGAGTCGGTAGCGGGAGCAATGAGCAGTTCTTC
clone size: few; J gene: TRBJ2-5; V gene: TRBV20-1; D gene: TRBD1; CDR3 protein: CSATTTGGLETQYF; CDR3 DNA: TGCAGTGCTACAACGACAGGGGGCTTAGAGACCCAGTACTTC
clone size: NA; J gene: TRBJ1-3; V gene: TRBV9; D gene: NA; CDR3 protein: CASSARISGNTIYF; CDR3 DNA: TGTGCCAGCAGCGCCCGGATCTCTGGAAACACCATATATTTT
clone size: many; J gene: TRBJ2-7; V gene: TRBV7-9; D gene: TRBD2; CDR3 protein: CASTAGAGEYEQYF; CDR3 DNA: TGTGCCAGCACCGCGGGAGCGGGGGAATACGAGCAGTACTTC
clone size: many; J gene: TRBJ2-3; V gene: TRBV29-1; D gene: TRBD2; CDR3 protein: CSVGRGRLAGGPRTDTQYF; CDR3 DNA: TGCAGCGTGGGGCGGGGGCGACTAGCGGGAGGGCCGAGGACAGATACGCAGTATTTT
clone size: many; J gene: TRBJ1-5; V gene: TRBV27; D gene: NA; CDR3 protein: CASSLSGRAARGQPQHF; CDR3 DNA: TGTGCCAGCAGTTTATCGGGGAGAGCAGCCAGAGGTCAGCCCCAGCATTTT
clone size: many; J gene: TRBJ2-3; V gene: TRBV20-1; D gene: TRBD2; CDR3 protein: CSARDIAGNTDTQYF; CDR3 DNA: TGCAGTGCTAGAGATATAGCGGGAAACACAGATACGCAGTATTTT